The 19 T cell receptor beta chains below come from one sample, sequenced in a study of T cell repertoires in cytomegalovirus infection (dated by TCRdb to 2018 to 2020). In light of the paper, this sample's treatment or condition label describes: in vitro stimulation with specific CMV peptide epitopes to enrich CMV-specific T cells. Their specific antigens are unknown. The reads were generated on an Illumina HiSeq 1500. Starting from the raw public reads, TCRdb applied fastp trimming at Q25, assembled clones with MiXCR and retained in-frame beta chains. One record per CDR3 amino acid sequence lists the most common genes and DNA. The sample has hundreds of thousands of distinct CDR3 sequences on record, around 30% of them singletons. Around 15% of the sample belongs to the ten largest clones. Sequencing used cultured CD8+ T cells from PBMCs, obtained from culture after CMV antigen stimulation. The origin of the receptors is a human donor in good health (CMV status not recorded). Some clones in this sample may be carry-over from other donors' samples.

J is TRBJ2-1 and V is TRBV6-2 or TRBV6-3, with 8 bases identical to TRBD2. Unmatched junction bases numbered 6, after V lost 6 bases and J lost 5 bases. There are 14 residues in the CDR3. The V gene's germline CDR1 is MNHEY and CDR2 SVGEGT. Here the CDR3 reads CASRPGLGDNEQFF. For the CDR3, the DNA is TGTGCCAGCAGACCGGGACTAGGAGACAATGAGCAGTTCTTC.

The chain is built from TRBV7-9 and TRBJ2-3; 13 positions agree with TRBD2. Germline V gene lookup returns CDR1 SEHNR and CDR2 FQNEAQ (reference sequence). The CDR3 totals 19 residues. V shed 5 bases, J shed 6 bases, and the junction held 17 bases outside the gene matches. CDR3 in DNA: TGTGCCAGCAGCCTACCAACGAGACCGGGACTAGCGGGGAGGGATACGCAGTATTTT. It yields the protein CASSLPTRPGLAGRDTQYF.

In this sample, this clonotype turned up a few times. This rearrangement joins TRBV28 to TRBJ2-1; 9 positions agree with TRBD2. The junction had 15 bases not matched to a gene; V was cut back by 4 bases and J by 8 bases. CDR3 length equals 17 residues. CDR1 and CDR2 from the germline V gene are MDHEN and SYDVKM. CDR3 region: CASSSSTRGLAHHEQFF. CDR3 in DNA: TGTGCCAGCAGTTCATCAACCCGGGGACTAGCCCATCATGAGCAGTTCTTC.

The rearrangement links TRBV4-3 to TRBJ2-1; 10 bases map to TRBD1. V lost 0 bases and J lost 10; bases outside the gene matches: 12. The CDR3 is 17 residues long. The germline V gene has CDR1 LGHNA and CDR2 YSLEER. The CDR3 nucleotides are TGCGCCAGCAGCCAAGATCTTCCTGGACAGGGGGTGAGGGAGCAGTTCTTC. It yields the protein CASSQDLPGQGVREQFF.

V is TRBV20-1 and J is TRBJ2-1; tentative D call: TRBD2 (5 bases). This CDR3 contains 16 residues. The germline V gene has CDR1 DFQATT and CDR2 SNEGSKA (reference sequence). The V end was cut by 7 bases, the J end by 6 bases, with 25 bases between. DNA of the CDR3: TGCAGTGGGTGGTTATCGGGGAGTCTCTATTTCAATGAGCAGTTCTTC. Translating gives CSGWLSGSLYFNEQFF.

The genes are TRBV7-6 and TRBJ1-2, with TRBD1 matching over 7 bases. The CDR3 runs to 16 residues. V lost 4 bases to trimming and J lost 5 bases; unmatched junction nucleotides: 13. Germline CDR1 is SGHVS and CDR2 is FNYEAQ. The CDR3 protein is CASSYAGTATGYGYTF. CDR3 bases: TGTGCCAGCAGCTACGCCGGGACAGCGACGGGATATGGCTACACCTTC.

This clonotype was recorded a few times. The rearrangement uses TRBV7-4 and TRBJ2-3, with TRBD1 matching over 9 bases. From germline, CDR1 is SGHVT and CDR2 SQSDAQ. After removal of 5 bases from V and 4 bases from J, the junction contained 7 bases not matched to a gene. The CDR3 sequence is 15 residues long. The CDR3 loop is CASSRTGQGADTQYF. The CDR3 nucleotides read TGTGCCAGCAGCCGTACGGGACAGGGCGCAGATACGCAGTATTTT.

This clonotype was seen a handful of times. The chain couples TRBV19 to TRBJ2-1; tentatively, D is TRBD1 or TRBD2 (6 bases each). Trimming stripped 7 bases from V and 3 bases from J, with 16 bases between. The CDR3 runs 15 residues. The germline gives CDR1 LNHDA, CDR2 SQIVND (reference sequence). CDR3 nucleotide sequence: TGTGCCAGTACCGTAGGGGGGACCGTCTACAATGAGCAGTTCTTC. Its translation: CASTVGGTVYNEQFF.

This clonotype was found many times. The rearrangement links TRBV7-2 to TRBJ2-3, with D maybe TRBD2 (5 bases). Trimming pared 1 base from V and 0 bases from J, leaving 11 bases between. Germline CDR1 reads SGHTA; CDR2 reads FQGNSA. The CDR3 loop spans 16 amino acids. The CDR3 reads CASSLVAGSSTDTQYF. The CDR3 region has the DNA TGTGCCAGCAGCTTAGTTGCGGGTTCTAGCACAGATACGCAGTATTTT.

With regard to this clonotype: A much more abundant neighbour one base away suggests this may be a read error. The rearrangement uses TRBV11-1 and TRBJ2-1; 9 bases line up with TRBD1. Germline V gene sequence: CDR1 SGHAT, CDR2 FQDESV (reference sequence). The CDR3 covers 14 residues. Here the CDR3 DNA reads TGTGTCAGCAGCGCGGGACAGGGCTACAATGAGCAGTTCTTC. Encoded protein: CVSSAGQGYNEQFF.

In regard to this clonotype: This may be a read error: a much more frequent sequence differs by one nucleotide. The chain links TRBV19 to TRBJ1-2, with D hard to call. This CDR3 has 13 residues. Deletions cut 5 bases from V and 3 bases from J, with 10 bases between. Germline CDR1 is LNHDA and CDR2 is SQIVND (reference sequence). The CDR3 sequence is CASSEGSYYGYTF. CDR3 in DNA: TGTGCCAGTAGTGAAGGATCGTACTATGGCTACACCTTC.

The CDR3 spells CATSRDRAGGRYNEQFF. CDR3 coding DNA: TGTGCCACCAGCAGAGATCGGGCGGGGGGGCGATACAATGAGCAGTTCTTC. V and J are TRBV15 and TRBJ2-1; 9 bases are a match to TRBD2. The CDR3 length is 17 residues. The V gene's germline CDR1 is LNHNV and CDR2 YYDKDF (reference sequence). With V trimmed by 0 bases and J by 4 bases, 7 bases remained unmatched.

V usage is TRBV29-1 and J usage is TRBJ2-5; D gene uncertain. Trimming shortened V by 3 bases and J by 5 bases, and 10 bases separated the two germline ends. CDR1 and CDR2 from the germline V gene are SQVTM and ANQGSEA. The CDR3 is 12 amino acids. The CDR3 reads CSVEWRGETQYF. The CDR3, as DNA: TGCAGCGTTGAGTGGCGTGGGGAGACCCAGTACTTC.

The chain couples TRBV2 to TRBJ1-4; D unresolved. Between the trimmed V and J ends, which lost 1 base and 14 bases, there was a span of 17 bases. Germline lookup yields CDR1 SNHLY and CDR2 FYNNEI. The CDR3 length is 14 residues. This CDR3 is CASSEESGRLGLFF. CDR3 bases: TGTGCCAGCAGTGAAGAGAGTGGCCGCCTAGGCCTGTTTTTT.

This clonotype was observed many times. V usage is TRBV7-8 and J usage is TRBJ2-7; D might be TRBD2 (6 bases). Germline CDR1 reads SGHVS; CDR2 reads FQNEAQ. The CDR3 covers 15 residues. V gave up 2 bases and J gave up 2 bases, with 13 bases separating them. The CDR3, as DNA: TGTGCCAGCAGCTTAATCGGGGGTCCCGCCTACGAGCAGTACTTC. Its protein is CASSLIGGPAYEQYF.

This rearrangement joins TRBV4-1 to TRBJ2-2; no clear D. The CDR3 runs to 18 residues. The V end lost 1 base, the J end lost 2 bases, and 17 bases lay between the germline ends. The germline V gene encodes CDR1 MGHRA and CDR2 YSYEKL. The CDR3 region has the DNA TGCGCCAGCAGCCAAGGCATCCTACTGGACGCCAACACCGGGGAGCTGTTTTTT. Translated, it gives CASSQGILLDANTGELFF.

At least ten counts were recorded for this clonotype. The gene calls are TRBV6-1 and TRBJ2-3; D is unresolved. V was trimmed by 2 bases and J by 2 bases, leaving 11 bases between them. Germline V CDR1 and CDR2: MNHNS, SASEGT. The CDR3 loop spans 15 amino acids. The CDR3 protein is CASSERQVYTDTQYF. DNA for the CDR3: TGTGCCAGCAGTGAAAGGCAGGTATACACAGATACGCAGTATTTT.

The DNA for the CDR3 is TGTGCCAGCAGCTTGTTTGGGCTTGTGACCGGGGAGCTGTTTTTT. Translated: CASSLFGLVTGELFF. The chain combines TRBV5-4 with TRBJ2-2; no definite D call. V gave up 1 base and J gave up 5 bases, with 12 bases separating them. The CDR3 has 15 amino acids. Germline V lookup: CDR1 SGHNT, CDR2 YYREEE (reference sequence).

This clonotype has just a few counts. The CDR3 bases are TGTGCCAGCAGTCCGCAACTAGCGGGGGGGAGCACAGATACGCAGTATTTT. Amino acids: CASSPQLAGGSTDTQYF. The chain joins TRBV12-3 or TRBV12-4 to TRBJ2-3, with 13 bases fitting TRBD2. The CDR3 is made up of 17 amino acids. V dropped 5 bases and J dropped 0; count of bases not matched to a gene: 5.